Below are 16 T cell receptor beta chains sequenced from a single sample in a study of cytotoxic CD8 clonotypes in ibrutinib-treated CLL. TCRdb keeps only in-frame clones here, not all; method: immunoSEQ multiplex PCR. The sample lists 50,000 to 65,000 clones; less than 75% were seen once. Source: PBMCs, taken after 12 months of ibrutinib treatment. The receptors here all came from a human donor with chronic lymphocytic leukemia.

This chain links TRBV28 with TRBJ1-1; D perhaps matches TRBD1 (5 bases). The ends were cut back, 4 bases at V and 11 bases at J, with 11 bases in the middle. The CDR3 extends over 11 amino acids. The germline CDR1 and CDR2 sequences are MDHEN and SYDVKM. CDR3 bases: TGTGCCAGCAGTTGGGGGAGGATGGCTTTCTTT. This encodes CASSWGRMAFF.

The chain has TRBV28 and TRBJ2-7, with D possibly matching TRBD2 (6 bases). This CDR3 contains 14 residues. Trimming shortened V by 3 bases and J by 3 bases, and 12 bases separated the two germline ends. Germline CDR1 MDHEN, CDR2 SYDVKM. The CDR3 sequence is CASSFSTAGYEQYF. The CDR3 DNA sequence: TGTGCCAGCAGTTTCAGTACAGCGGGCTACGAGCAGTACTTC. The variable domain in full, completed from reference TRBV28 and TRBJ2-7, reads DVKVTQSSRYLVKRTGEKVFLECVQDMDHENMFWYRQDPGLGLRLIYFSYDVKMKEKGDIPEGYSVSREKKERFSLILESASTNQTSMYLCASSFSTAGYEQYFGPGTRLTVT.

The CDR3 loop reads CASSLVGETQYF. The CDR3 nucleotides read TGTGCCAGCAGCTTAGTTGGGGAGACCCAGTACTTC. The V gene is TRBV7-8, the J gene TRBJ2-5, with no clear D. The ends were cut back, 1 base at V and 5 bases at J, with 5 bases in the middle. Per germline, CDR1 SGHVS and CDR2 FQNEAQ. CDR3 length: 12 amino acids.

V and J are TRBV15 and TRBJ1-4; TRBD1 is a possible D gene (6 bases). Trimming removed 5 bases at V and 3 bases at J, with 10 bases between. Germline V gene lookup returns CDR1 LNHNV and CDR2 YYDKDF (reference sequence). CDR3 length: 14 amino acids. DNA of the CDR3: TGTGCCACCAGCCAGACAGGCCCTAATGAAAAACTGTTTTTT. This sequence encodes CATSQTGPNEKLFF.

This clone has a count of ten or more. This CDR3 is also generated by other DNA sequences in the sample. DNA for the CDR3: TGTGCCAGCGGGGGGAGGGGTGGCCATGAGCAGTTCTTC. This encodes CASGGRGGHEQFF. The gene calls are TRBV2 and TRBJ2-1; TRBD2 agrees at 7 bases. Unmatched junction bases numbered 9, after V lost 8 bases and J lost 8 bases. Germline values: CDR1 SNHLY, CDR2 FYNNEI. This CDR3 has 13 amino acids.

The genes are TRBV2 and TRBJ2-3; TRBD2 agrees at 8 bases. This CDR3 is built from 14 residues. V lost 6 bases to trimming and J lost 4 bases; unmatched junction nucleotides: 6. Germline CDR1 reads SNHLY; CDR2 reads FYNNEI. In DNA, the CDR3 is TGTGCCAGCAGCCGGACTAGCTCGGCAGATACGCAGTATTTT. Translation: CASSRTSSADTQYF.

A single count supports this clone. In DNA form, the CDR3 reads TGTGCCAGCAGTAAAAGGGGGCGGGATACGCAGTATTTT. Protein: CASSKRGRDTQYF. The chain carries TRBV25-1 and TRBJ2-3; 7 bases map to TRBD1. The CDR3 sequence is 13 residues long. V shed 5 bases and J 6 bases; nucleotides not matched to a gene: 5. CDR1 MGHDK and CDR2 SYGVNS come from the germline V gene.

The CDR3 sequence: CASSPVTSSSYNEQFF. CDR3 DNA: TGTGCCAGCTCACCGGTAACTAGTAGCTCCTACAATGAGCAGTTCTTC. The chain recombines TRBV18 with TRBJ2-1; TRBD2 is a possible D gene (5 bases). Germline values: CDR1 KGHSH, CDR2 LQKENI. Trimming took off 3 bases at V and 0 bases at J, with 12 bases between the two ends. The CDR3 has 16 residues.

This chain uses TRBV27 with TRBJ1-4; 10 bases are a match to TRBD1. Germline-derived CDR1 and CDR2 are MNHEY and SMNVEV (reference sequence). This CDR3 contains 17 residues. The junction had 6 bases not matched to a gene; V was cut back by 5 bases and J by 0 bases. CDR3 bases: TGTGCCAGCAGTAGTCTCGGGACAGGGGCAACTAATGAAAAACTGTTTTTT. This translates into CASSSLGTGATNEKLFF.

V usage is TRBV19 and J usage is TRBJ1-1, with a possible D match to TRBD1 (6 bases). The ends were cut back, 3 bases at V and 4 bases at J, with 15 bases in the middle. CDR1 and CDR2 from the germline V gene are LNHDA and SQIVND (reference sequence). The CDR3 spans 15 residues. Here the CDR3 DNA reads TGTGCCAGTAGTATCCGCCCAGGGGTGCGCACTGAAGCTTTCTTT. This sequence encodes CASSIRPGVRTEAFF.

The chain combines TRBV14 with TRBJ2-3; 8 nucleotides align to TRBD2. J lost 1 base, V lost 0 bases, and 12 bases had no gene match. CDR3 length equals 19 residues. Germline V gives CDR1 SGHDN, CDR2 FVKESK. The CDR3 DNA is TGTGCCAGCAGCCAAGATCAGTCCTCGGGAGGGCCTCGCACAGATACGCAGTATTTT. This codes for CASSQDQSSGGPRTDTQYF. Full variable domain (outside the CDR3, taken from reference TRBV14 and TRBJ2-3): EAGVTQFPSHSVIEKGQTVTLRCDPISGHDNLYWYRRVMGKEIKFLLHFVKESKQDESGMPNNRFLAERTGGTYSTLKVQPAELEDSGVYFCASSQDQSSGGPRTDTQYFGPGTRLTVL.

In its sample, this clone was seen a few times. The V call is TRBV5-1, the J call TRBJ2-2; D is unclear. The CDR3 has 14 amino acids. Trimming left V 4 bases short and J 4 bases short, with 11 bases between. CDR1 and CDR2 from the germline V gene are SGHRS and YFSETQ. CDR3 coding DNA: TGCGCCAGCAGCCCTCGTGACGGCACCGGGGAGCTGTTTTTT. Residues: CASSPRDGTGELFF.

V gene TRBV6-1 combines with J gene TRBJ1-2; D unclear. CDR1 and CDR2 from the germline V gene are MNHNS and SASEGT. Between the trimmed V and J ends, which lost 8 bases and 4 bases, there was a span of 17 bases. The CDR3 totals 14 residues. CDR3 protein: CASRPGPGPYGYTF. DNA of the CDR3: TGTGCCAGCCGCCCAGGCCCCGGACCCTATGGCTACACCTTC.

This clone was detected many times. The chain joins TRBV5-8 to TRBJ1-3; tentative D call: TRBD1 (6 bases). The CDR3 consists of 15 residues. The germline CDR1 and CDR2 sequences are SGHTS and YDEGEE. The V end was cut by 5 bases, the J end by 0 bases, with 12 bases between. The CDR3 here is CASSFDRSSGNTIYF. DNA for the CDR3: TGTGCCAGCAGTTTTGACAGGTCCTCTGGAAACACCATATATTTT.

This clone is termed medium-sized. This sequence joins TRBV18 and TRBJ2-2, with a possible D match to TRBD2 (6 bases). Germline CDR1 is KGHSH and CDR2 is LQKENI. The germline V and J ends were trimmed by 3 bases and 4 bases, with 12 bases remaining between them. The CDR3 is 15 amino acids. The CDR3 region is CASSPRLASTGELFF. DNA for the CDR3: TGTGCCAGCTCACCTCGCCTAGCGTCCACCGGGGAGCTGTTTTTT.

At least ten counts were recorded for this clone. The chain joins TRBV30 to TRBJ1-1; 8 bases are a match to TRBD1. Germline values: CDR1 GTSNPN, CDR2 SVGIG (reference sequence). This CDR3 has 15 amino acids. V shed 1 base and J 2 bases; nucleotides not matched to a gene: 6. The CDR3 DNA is TGTGCCTGGAGTGAAGGCAGGGGGCTTAACACTGAAGCTTTCTTT. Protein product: CAWSEGRGLNTEAFF.